This T cell receptor (beta chain) was recovered during a study of blood T cell repertoires in COVID-19. At the level of the study: The samples span acute and convalescent COVID-19 from the United States, Italy and Spain.

This CDR3 has 14 residues. V trimming: 4 bases; J trimming: 4 bases; junction bases outside the gene matches: 9. Germline-derived CDR1 and CDR2 are GTSNPN and SVGIG (reference sequence). The table came from immunoSEQ multiplex PCR; TCRdb's copy has only in-frame clones and leaves some out. The top ten clones hold around 4% of a sample with about 140,000 clones, 79% of them seen once. This clone was seen more than once but under ten times. The source of this sequence is a man between 60 and 70 years old with acute or convalescent COVID-19. The sequenced material came from peripheral blood. The chain uses TRBV30 and TRBJ2-7; 8 positions agree with TRBD2. The CDR3 region has the DNA TGTGCCTGGAAAACTAGCGGCATAGTATACGAGCAGTACTTC. This sequence encodes CAWKTSGIVYEQYF.